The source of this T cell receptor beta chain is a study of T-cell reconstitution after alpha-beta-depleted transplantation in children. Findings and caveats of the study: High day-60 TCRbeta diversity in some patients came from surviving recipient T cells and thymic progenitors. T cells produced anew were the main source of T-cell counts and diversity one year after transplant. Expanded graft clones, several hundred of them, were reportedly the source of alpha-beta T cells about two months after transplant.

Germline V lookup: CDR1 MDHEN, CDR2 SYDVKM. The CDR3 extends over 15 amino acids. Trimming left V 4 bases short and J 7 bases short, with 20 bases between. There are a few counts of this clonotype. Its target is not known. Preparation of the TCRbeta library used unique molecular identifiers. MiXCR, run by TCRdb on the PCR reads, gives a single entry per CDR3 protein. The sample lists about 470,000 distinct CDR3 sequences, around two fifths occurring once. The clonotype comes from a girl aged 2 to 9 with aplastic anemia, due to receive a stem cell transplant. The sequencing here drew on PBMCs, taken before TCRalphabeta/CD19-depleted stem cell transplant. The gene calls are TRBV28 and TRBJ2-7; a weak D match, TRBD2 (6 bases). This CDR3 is CASSSRGPGEWEQYF. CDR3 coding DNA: TGTGCCAGCAGTTCCCGGGGACCGGGGGAATGGGAGCAGTACTTC.